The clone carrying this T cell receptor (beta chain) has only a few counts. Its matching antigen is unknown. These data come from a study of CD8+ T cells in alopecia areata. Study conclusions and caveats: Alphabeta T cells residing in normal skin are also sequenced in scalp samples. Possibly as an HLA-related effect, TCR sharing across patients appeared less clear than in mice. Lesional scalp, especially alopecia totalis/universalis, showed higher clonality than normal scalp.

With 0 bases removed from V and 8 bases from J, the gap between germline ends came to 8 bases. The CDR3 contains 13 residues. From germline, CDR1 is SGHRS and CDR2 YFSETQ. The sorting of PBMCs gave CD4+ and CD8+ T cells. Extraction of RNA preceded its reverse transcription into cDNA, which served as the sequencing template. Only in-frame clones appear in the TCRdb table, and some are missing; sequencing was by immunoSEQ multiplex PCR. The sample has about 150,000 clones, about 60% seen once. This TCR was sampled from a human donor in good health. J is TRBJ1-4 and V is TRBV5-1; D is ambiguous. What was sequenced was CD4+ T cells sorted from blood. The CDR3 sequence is CASSLGTHEKLFF. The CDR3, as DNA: TGCGCCAGCAGCTTGGGGACTCACGAAAAACTGTTTTTT.